Described below is a single T cell receptor beta chain sequence and its context. CDR1 GTSNPN and CDR2 SVGIG come from the germline V gene (reference sequence). V was clipped by 7 bases and J by 7 bases; unmatched bases: 13. The CDR3 totals 14 residues. Original data processing: Amplifying reference gene primers gave estimates of nucleated cell counts. TCRdb's table, derived via immunoSEQ multiplex PCR, lists solely in-frame clones and lacks some. V and J calls and clone size are as listed in that table; D and trimming were resolved from the DNA. The table shows some 89,000 clones, with around 90% occurring only once. This sample was taken from a study of blood T cell repertoires in COVID-19.

The chain joins TRBV30 to TRBJ1-5; 7 bases match TRBD1. The TCR sequence derives from a man between 50 and 59 years old with acute or convalescent COVID-19. The sample consisted of peripheral blood. The CDR3 reads CAFSSGQAGQPQHF. CDR3 sequence (DNA): TGTGCCTTTTCTTCCGGACAGGCAGGGCAGCCCCAGCATTTT.